The 8 T cell receptor beta chains below were found in one sample sequenced in a study of T cell responses to AZD1222 COVID-19 vaccine. Data came from immunoSEQ multiplex PCR; TCRdb stores just in-frame clones and leaves some out. The table shows some 160,000 clones, with around 90% occurring only once. Here the sequenced sample was peripheral blood, taken on day 0 of AZD1222 vaccination. Every receptor here comes from an adult in good health.

This clone was counted a few times. The chain has TRBV12-3 or TRBV12-4 and TRBJ2-3; unclear D gene. The ends were cut back, 2 bases at V and 5 bases at J, with 8 bases in the middle. The CDR3 is made up of 13 amino acids. The CDR3 DNA reads TGTGCCAGCAGTTTAACCCGGTTAGATACGCAGTATTTT. It codes for CASSLTRLDTQYF.

The chain joins TRBV29-1 to TRBJ1-2; 8 bases match TRBD1. CDR1 is SQVTM, CDR2 ANQGSEA, per germline. The CDR3 sequence is 12 residues long. V was pared by 0 bases and J by 6 bases, with 0 bases of the junction left unmatched. CDR3 amino acids: CSVEEGQDGYTF. The DNA of the CDR3 is TGCAGCGTTGAAGAGGGACAGGATGGCTACACCTTC.

The chain combines TRBV7-9 with TRBJ1-2; no definite D call. The V end lost 3 bases, the J end lost 4 bases, and 15 bases lay between the germline ends. Germline V CDR1 and CDR2: SEHNR, FQNEAQ (reference sequence). The CDR3 contains 15 residues. DNA for the CDR3: TGTGCCAGCAGCTTGGTGGGCGACCTCCTCTATGGCTACACCTTC. Translating gives CASSLVGDLLYGYTF.

Only one count was recorded for this clone. This sequence joins TRBV2 and TRBJ2-7; D possibly corresponds to TRBD1 (6 bases). Per the germline V gene, CDR1 is SNHLY and CDR2 is FYNNEI. V dropped 3 bases and J dropped 0 bases, with 12 bases sitting between them. The CDR3 extends over 15 amino acids. The CDR3 sequence: CASSDITGTSYEQYF. The CDR3 nucleotides are TGTGCCAGCAGTGATATTACAGGGACCTCCTACGAGCAGTACTTC.

The genes are TRBV5-1 and TRBJ1-2; D remains ambiguous. The CDR3 is 15 residues long. Trimming pared 4 bases from V and 4 bases from J, leaving 17 bases between. Germline CDR1 is SGHRS and CDR2 is YFSETQ. The CDR3 bases are TGCGCCAGCAGCGTGGGTGGCGGAACCTCCTATGGCTACACCTTC. Protein product: CASSVGGGTSYGYTF.

V is TRBV9 and J is TRBJ2-3, with D unresolved. The germline V gene has CDR1 SGDLS and CDR2 YYNGEE. Deletions cut 2 bases from V and 1 base from J, with 8 bases between. This CDR3 is 14 amino acids long. This chain's CDR3 is CASSVTDRTDTQYF. CDR3 nucleotide sequence: TGTGCCAGCAGCGTTACCGACCGCACAGATACGCAGTATTTT.

The chain links TRBV30 to TRBJ1-5; TRBD1 is a possible D gene (6 bases). Germline assignment: CDR1 GTSNPN and CDR2 SVGIG (reference sequence). CDR3 length: 13 residues. Trimming took off 3 bases at V and 0 bases at J, with 6 bases between the two ends. The CDR3 here is CAWRTGSNQPQHF. CDR3 nucleotides: TGTGCCTGGAGGACAGGTAGCAATCAGCCCCAGCATTTT.

The rearrangement links TRBV7-9 to TRBJ2-5; D perhaps matches TRBD2 (7 bases). The CDR3 sequence is 15 residues long. Germline V gene lookup returns CDR1 SEHNR and CDR2 FQNEAQ (reference sequence). With 4 bases removed from V and 5 bases from J, the gap between germline ends came to 17 bases. The chain's CDR3 is CASSSGPGRGETQYF. Written as DNA, the CDR3 is TGTGCCAGCAGCTCAGGACCGGGGAGGGGGGAGACCCAGTACTTC.